Below are 14 T cell receptor beta chains sequenced from a single sample in a study of blood T cell repertoires in COVID-19. TCRdb's table, derived via immunoSEQ multiplex PCR, lists solely in-frame clones and lacks some. The sample includes around 430,000 clones, around 87% of them seen just once. Sequenced material: PBMCs or T cells enriched from blood (not recorded which). These receptors were collected from a woman in her 50s who had recovered from COVID-19.

This chain joins TRBV11-2 and TRBJ2-3, with D perhaps matching TRBD2 (6 bases). Trimming stripped 1 base from V and 0 bases from J, with 11 bases between. Per the germline V gene, CDR1 is SGHAT and CDR2 is FQNNGV. This CDR3 is 16 amino acids long. The CDR3, as DNA: TGTGCCAGCAGCTTAGGATCGGGACTGAGCACAGATACGCAGTATTTT. Translation gives CASSLGSGLSTDTQYF.

The V gene is TRBV15, the J gene TRBJ2-1; tentative D call: TRBD2 (5 bases). Germline CDR1 LNHNV, CDR2 YYDKDF (reference sequence). CDR3 size: 17 residues. V lost 1 base, J lost 2 bases, and 15 bases lay in between. The CDR3 loop is CATSRGMGVNAYNEQFF. In DNA, the CDR3 is TGTGCCACCAGCAGAGGCATGGGAGTGAATGCCTACAATGAGCAGTTCTTC.

The rearrangement uses TRBV18 and TRBJ1-3, with D possibly being TRBD1 (6 bases). The CDR3 covers 17 residues. Trimming removed 3 bases from V and 0 bases from J, with 15 bases in between. Germline V gene data show CDR1 as KGHSH and CDR2 as LQKENI. In DNA form, the CDR3 reads TGTGCCAGCTCACCTCTATCGCAGGGGAGCTCTGGAAACACCATATATTTT. This codes for CASSPLSQGSSGNTIYF.

This clone has only one observation. The rearrangement uses TRBV5-1 and TRBJ1-2; TRBD1 might be the D (6 bases). V gave up 0 bases and J gave up 2 bases, with 14 bases separating them. Germline lookup yields CDR1 SGHRS and CDR2 YFSETQ. This CDR3 spans 16 amino acids. CDR3 bases: TGCGCCAGCAGCTTGGATCCTGGGACATCGAACTATGGCTACACCTTC. This codes for CASSLDPGTSNYGYTF.

The CDR3, as DNA: TGTGCCAGCAGCAGAGGGACTAGCGGGGGGTTCGAGCAGTACTTC. This translates into CASSRGTSGGFEQYF. The J gene is TRBJ2-7, the V gene TRBV9; 15 bases are a match to TRBD2. Germline V lookup: CDR1 SGDLS, CDR2 YYNGEE. This CDR3 comprises 15 residues. V shed 4 bases, J shed 6 bases, and the junction held 5 bases outside the gene matches.

The genes are TRBV21-1 and TRBJ2-5; the table's D call TRBD2 went unverified against the DNA. TRBV21-1 is designated a pseudogene. The CDR3 is 16 amino acids. The CDR3 nucleotides read TGTGCCAGCAGCCCCCGGGGAACTAGCGGGCAAGAGACCCAGTACTTC. This encodes CASSPRGTSGQETQYF.

The chain has TRBV6-2 or TRBV6-3 and TRBJ1-2, with 10 nucleotides matching TRBD1. Trimming took 6 bases from V and 5 from J; bases not matched to a gene: 9. Germline values: CDR1 MNHEY, CDR2 SVGEGT. There are 15 residues in the CDR3. The CDR3 loop is CASSRLPGQGYGYTF. The CDR3 bases are TGTGCCAGCAGCCGGCTCCCGGGACAGGGGTATGGCTACACCTTC.

The gene calls are TRBV27 and TRBJ1-2; 7 nucleotides align to TRBD1. This CDR3 comprises 13 residues. In germline, CDR1 is MNHEY, CDR2 SMNVEV (reference sequence). The ends lost 10 bases at V and 4 bases at J; junction bases unmatched: 9. CDR3 residues: CATRGPEFYGYTF. CDR3 sequence (DNA): TGTGCCACAAGGGGGCCCGAATTCTATGGCTACACCTTC.

The V call is TRBV18, the J call TRBJ1-4; tentatively, D is TRBD1 (6 bases). Germline-derived CDR1 and CDR2 are KGHSH and LQKENI. Deletions cut 5 bases from V and 8 bases from J, with 24 bases between. The length of the CDR3 is 17 residues. The CDR3 nucleotides are TGTGCCAGCTCATCGCTACCGGACAGTTATAACGAGGAAAAACTGTTTTTT. Its translation is CASSSLPDSYNEEKLFF.

The chain is built from TRBV19 and TRBJ1-1; TRBD1 matches at 9 bases. Germline lookup yields CDR1 LNHDA and CDR2 SQIVND (reference sequence). V shed 6 bases and J 4 bases; nucleotides not matched to a gene: 9. The CDR3 length is 15 residues. CDR3 in amino acids: CASRIGQGSITEAFF. The CDR3 DNA sequence: TGTGCCAGTAGGATTGGACAGGGGAGCATCACTGAAGCTTTCTTT.

The chain links TRBV7-2 to TRBJ1-1, with D possibly being TRBD1 (5 bases). Trimming left V 6 bases short and J 5 bases short, with 13 bases between. The germline gives CDR1 SGHTA, CDR2 FQGNSA. The CDR3 consists of 13 residues. The CDR3 DNA reads as TGTGCCAGCAGACCAAACCCAGGGACTGAAGCTTTCTTT. As protein: CASRPNPGTEAFF.

The genes are TRBV6-1 and TRBJ1-2; D ambiguous. Germline CDR1 MNHNS, CDR2 SASEGT. This CDR3 comprises 13 residues. Trimming pared 2 bases from V and 7 bases from J, leaving 11 bases between. The chain's CDR3 is CASSEQVSFGYTF. The CDR3 coding sequence is TGTGCCAGCAGTGAACAGGTATCTTTTGGCTACACCTTC.

This sequence joins TRBV18 and TRBJ2-3; D may be TRBD1 (5 bases). From germline, CDR1 is KGHSH and CDR2 LQKENI. V was cut by 3 bases and J by 5 bases, with 6 bases left in between. The CDR3 contains 12 residues. The CDR3 DNA follows: TGTGCCAGCTCACCGCAGGGAGATACGCAGTATTTT. This codes for CASSPQGDTQYF.

The rearrangement links TRBV7-9 to TRBJ1-1; D gene ambiguous. There are 14 residues in the CDR3. CDR1 is SEHNR and CDR2 is FQNEAQ in the germline V gene (reference sequence). V lost 7 bases to trimming and J lost 0 bases, with 12 bases between them. The CDR3 sequence is CASTPVLMNTEAFF. CDR3 bases: TGTGCCAGCACCCCGGTACTTATGAACACTGAAGCTTTCTTT.